This T cell receptor (beta chain) was obtained from a study of neurological immune-mediated disorders. Study-level points and caveats: Private repertoires in all groups were suggested, as expanded clones shared no CDR3 amino acid sequences across subjects. Levels of TCR clonal expansion peaked in HTLV-1-associated myelopathy and reached their lowest in multiple sclerosis, under those of healthy controls.

Over 200 million TCR-beta sequences, together covering 15-18 subjects, were produced by every individual sequencing run that was carried out. TCRdb fed the 5' RACE reads into MiXCR, producing one record per CDR3 protein. The data contain tens of thousands of distinct CDR3 sequences, about 3% of them singletons. This clonotype was picked up many times. Its antigen remains unknown. Germline-derived CDR1 and CDR2 are SGHVS and FQNEAQ. This CDR3 region has 16 residues. The trim removed 3 bases at V and 4 bases at J, leaving 7 bases unmatched. Unsorted libraries were prepared from 2 million PBMCs held at -80 C.

The sample was PBMCs. This receptor was identified in a man between 35 and 55 years old with multiple sclerosis. This chain uses TRBV7-8 with TRBJ2-2; 8 nucleotides match TRBD1. DNA for the CDR3: TGTGCCAGCAGCTTGACAGGGGCCCCAGCCACCGGGGAGCTGTTTTTT. This gives the protein CASSLTGAPATGELFF.